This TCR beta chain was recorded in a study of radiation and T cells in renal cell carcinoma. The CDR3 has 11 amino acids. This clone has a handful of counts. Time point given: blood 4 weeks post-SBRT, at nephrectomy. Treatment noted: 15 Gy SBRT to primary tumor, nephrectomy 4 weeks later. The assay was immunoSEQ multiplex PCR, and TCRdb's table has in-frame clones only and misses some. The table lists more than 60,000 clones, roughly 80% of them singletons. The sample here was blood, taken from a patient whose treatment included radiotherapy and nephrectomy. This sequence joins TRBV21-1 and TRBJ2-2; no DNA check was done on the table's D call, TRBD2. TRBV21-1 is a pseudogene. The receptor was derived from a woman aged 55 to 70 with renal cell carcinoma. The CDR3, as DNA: TGTGCCAGCAGCTCCCCGGGGGAGCTGTTTTTT. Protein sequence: CASSSPGELFF.